The 22 T cell receptor beta chains listed next were all sequenced from one sample in a study of post-analysis software for immune sequencing data. Study-wide results and limits: TRBV5-6, TRBV5-1 and TRBV20-1 belonged to a set of a few TRBV segments that were more frequent in patients than controls.

The TCR beta cDNA libraries contained unique molecular identifiers. Each CDR3 protein gets one entry after TCRdb re-called the PCR reads with MiXCR. The sample yields about 460,000 distinct CDR3 sequences, around 40% seen once. Which antigens these TCRs recognize remains unknown. Sequences were obtained from blood. These receptors came from a girl aged 5-17 years with multiple sclerosis.

The rearrangement uses TRBV4-1 and TRBJ2-1; TRBD2 matches at 15 bases. CDR1 and CDR2 from the germline V gene are MGHRA and YSYEKL. The V segment lost 4 bases and the J segment 9 bases; nucleotides outside the gene matches: 4. This CDR3 contains 15 residues. The chain's CDR3 is CASSRGLAGGGEQFF. In nucleotides, the CDR3 is TGCGCCAGCAGCCGTGGACTAGCGGGGGGGGGTGAGCAGTTCTTC.

This clonotype was detected a few times. This chain links TRBV7-9 with TRBJ2-7; TRBD1 matches 9 bases. CDR1 is SEHNR, CDR2 FQNEAQ, per germline (reference sequence). Trimming at V came to 10 bases and at J to 3 bases, leaving 10 bases not matched to a gene. This CDR3 contains 14 residues. The CDR3 sequence is CATLPGQGFYEQYF. The CDR3 nucleotides are TGTGCCACCTTGCCGGGACAGGGATTCTACGAGCAGTACTTC.

The chain carries TRBV28 and TRBJ2-7; D possibly matches TRBD1 or TRBD2 (5 bases each). The V and J ends lost 4 bases and 6 bases respectively, with 16 bases between them. The CDR3 is 14 amino acids. The V gene's germline CDR1 is MDHEN and CDR2 SYDVKM. In DNA, the CDR3 is TGTGCCAGCAGTTATCCGGGGCGGATCGGCGAGCAGTACTTC. Translating gives CASSYPGRIGEQYF.

The CDR3 bases are TGCGCCAGCAGCTTGGACAGGGGTGAAGCTTTCTTT. Translation: CASSLDRGEAFF. The J gene is TRBJ1-1, the V gene TRBV5-1; 7 bases match TRBD1. CDR1 is SGHRS, CDR2 YFSETQ, per germline. The V and J ends lost 0 bases and 7 bases, in that order; junction bases with no gene match: 0. CDR3 length: 12 residues.

The V call is TRBV7-9, the J call TRBJ2-5; no definite D call. The CDR3 extends over 13 amino acids. V was trimmed by 5 bases and J by 5 bases, leaving 12 bases between them. CDR1 SEHNR and CDR2 FQNEAQ come from the germline V gene (reference sequence). This CDR3 reads CASSVDEVETQYF. The CDR3 coding sequence is TGTGCCAGCAGCGTCGACGAAGTCGAGACCCAGTACTTC.

The chain employs TRBV5-1 and TRBJ2-1; D gene uncertain. CDR1 is SGHRS and CDR2 is YFSETQ in the germline V gene. The germline V and J ends were trimmed by 0 bases and 0 bases, with 10 bases remaining between them. This CDR3 contains 16 residues. For the CDR3, the DNA is TGCGCCAGCAGCTTGGCGCCGATGAGCTCCTACAATGAGCAGTTCTTC. Translation: CASSLAPMSSYNEQFF.

The table lists this clonotype with a few counts. The chain joins TRBV12-5 to TRBJ2-5; 9 positions agree with TRBD1. Gene TRBJ2-7 matches the end of the DNA better, so the J call may be wrong. CDR3 length: 14 amino acids. From germline, CDR1 is LGHNT and CDR2 FRNRAP. The CDR3 is CASGYGTGKNEQYF. CDR3 sequence (DNA): TGTGCTAGTGGTTACGGGACAGGGAAAAACGAGCAGTACTTC.

On this clonotype: Germline is not matched at one junction end, which may reflect a read error. V is TRBV7-2 and J is TRBJ2-4; perhaps TRBD2 as D (5 bases). CDR1 SGHTA and CDR2 FQGNSA come from the germline V gene. There are 15 residues in the CDR3. The DNA of the CDR3 is TGTGCCAGCAGATACAGCGCCGGGAAAACATACGAGCAGTACTTT. It encodes CASRYSAGKTYEQYF. Filled out from reference TRBV7-2 and TRBJ2-4, the complete variable domain reads GAGVSQSPSNKVTEKGKDVELRCDPISGHTALYWYRQSLGQGLEFLIYFQGNSAPDKSGLPSDRFSAERTGGSVSTLTIQRTQQEDSAVYLCASRYSAGKTYEQYFGAGTRLSVL.

This chain uses TRBV6-6 with TRBJ2-4; D is possibly TRBD1 (6 bases). Germline V CDR1 and CDR2: MNHNY, SVGAGI (reference sequence). The ends were cut back, 2 bases at V and 1 base at J, with 15 bases in the middle. The CDR3 length is 17 residues. CDR3 DNA sequence: TGTGCCAGCAGTTACCCGACGACAGGCCCCGCCAAAAACATTCAGTACTTC. Residues: CASSYPTTGPAKNIQYF.

This rearrangement joins TRBV27 to TRBJ2-1, with TRBD2 identical over 10 bases. With V trimmed by 7 bases and J by 0 bases, 6 bases remained unmatched. The length of the CDR3 is 16 residues. Germline loops: CDR1 MNHEY, CDR2 SMNVEV (reference sequence). This CDR3 is CASTDLAGDSYNEQFF. The CDR3, as DNA: TGTGCCAGCACAGATCTAGCGGGAGACTCCTACAATGAGCAGTTCTTC.

The chain uses TRBV5-1 and TRBJ2-7; D is possibly TRBD2 (6 bases). Germline V lookup: CDR1 SGHRS, CDR2 YFSETQ. V lost 1 base, J lost 1 base, and 12 bases lay in between. The length of the CDR3 is 15 residues. The DNA of the CDR3 is TGCGCCAGCAGCTTGACCACCGGGACTTCCTACGAGCAGTACTTC. Translated, it gives CASSLTTGTSYEQYF.

The table lists this clonotype with many counts. The genes are TRBV7-2 and TRBJ1-1; no clear D gene. The CDR3 length is 12 residues. Trimming cost V 2 bases and J 10 bases, with 11 bases left between them. Germline V lookup: CDR1 SGHTA, CDR2 FQGNSA. The CDR3, as DNA: TGTGCCAGCAGCTTACCGAGGCTAGGAGCTTTCTTT. This sequence encodes CASSLPRLGAFF. Full variable domain (outside the CDR3, taken from reference TRBV7-2 and TRBJ1-1): GAGVSQSPSNKVTEKGKDVELRCDPISGHTALYWYRQSLGQGLEFLIYFQGNSAPDKSGLPSDRFSAERTGGSVSTLTIQRTQQEDSAVYLCASSLPRLGAFFGQGTRLTVV.

A few counts support this clonotype. The junction and the germline gene differ at one end; a read error may be behind it. The chain employs TRBV7-7 and TRBJ2-1; possibly TRBD1 or TRBD2 for D (6 bases each). This CDR3 comprises 17 residues. Germline V gene sequence: CDR1 SSHAT, CDR2 FNYEAQ (reference sequence). This chain's CDR3 is CASSLADSKGATNEQFF. CDR3 DNA sequence: TGTGCTAGCAGCTTAGCGGACAGTAAAGGGGCCACCAATGAGCAGTTCTTC. Full variable domain (remainder filled in from reference TRBV7-7 and TRBJ2-1): GAGVSQSPRYKVTKRGQDVTLRCDPISSHATLYWYQQALGQGPEFLTYFNYEAQPDKSGLPSDRFSAERPEGSISTLTIQRTEQRDSAMYRCASSLADSKGATNEQFFGPGTRLTVL.

The chain links TRBV7-2 to TRBJ2-1, with 7 bases fitting TRBD2. V was pared by 1 base and J by 6 bases, with 9 bases of the junction left unmatched. The germline gives CDR1 SGHTA, CDR2 FQGNSA. The CDR3 runs to 16 residues. In nucleotides, the CDR3 is TGTGCCAGCAGCTTAGGGGACTACGAACAAAGCAATGAGCAGTTCTTC. This sequence encodes CASSLGDYEQSNEQFF.

CDR3 residues: CASSQDPGQPAEAFF. In nucleotides, the CDR3 is TGCGCCAGCAGCCAGGACCCGGGACAGCCGGCCGAAGCTTTCTTT. The chain links TRBV4-1 to TRBJ1-1; TRBD1 matches at 7 bases. Germline values: CDR1 MGHRA, CDR2 YSYEKL. V lost 3 bases to trimming and J lost 8 bases; unmatched junction nucleotides: 12. The length of the CDR3 is 15 residues.

This clonotype was found once. V usage is TRBV20-1 and J usage is TRBJ2-3; a possible D gene is TRBD1 (6 bases). The CDR3 has 13 amino acids. Germline V CDR1 and CDR2: DFQATT, SNEGSKA (reference sequence). V lost 4 bases to trimming and J lost 2 bases, with 10 bases between them. CDR3 region: CSATRTDTDTQYF. In nucleotides, the CDR3 is TGCAGTGCTACCCGGACAGACACAGATACGCAGTATTTT.

V is TRBV11-2 and J is TRBJ2-1, with D unresolved. The CDR3 loop spans 15 amino acids. CDR1 and CDR2 (germline): SGHAT, FQNNGV. V was trimmed by 5 bases and J by 5 bases, leaving 16 bases between them. The CDR3: CASSLGANLNNEQFF. CDR3 coding DNA: TGTGCCAGCAGCCTTGGCGCAAATCTCAACAATGAGCAGTTCTTC.

The chain is built from TRBV28 and TRBJ1-2, with D possibly matching TRBD1 (6 bases). Germline V gene lookup returns CDR1 MDHEN and CDR2 SYDVKM. V shed 5 bases and J shed 0 bases, with 13 bases lying between them. The CDR3 is 15 amino acids. The CDR3 protein is CASSTTGQSNYGYTF. The CDR3 nucleotides are TGTGCCAGCAGTACAACAGGGCAGTCTAACTATGGCTACACCTTC.

This chain uses TRBV20-1 with TRBJ2-7, with no clear D. Per germline, CDR1 DFQATT and CDR2 SNEGSKA (reference sequence). The CDR3 is 11 amino acids. Trimming removed 8 bases at V and 0 bases at J, with 8 bases between. The CDR3 DNA reads TGCAGTTCGGAGTTCTCCTACGAGCAGTACTTC. Translating gives CSSEFSYEQYF.

This clonotype was picked up a small number of times. The J gene is TRBJ2-6, the V gene TRBV25-1, with D maybe TRBD2 (5 bases). CDR3 length: 19 amino acids. The germline V and J ends were trimmed by 0 bases and 2 bases, with 17 bases remaining between them. Per germline, CDR1 MGHDK and CDR2 SYGVNS. CDR3 DNA: TGTGCCAGCAGTGAATATGACGAGGGAGCCGTCCCTGGGGCCAACGTCCTGACTTTC. Amino acid sequence: CASSEYDEGAVPGANVLTF.

A note on this clonotype: One junction end disagrees with the germline gene, perhaps due to a read error. The genes are TRBV7-6 and TRBJ1-6; 7 nucleotides agree with TRBD1. The CDR3 runs 16 residues. CDR1 is SGHVS, CDR2 FNYEAQ, per germline. The CDR3 protein is CASSTRQGGYNSPLHF. In DNA, the CDR3 is TGCGCCAGCAGCACTCGACAGGGCGGGTATAATTCACCCCTCCACTTT.

This chain connects TRBV10-3 to TRBJ2-7; D unresolved. This CDR3 is 12 amino acids long. Looked up from germline, CDR1 is ENHRY and CDR2 is SYGVKD. V was pared by 3 bases and J by 2 bases, with 5 bases between. Here the CDR3 reads CAISDEAYEQYF. Written as DNA, the CDR3 is TGTGCCATCAGTGATGAGGCCTACGAGCAGTACTTC.